Following are 27 T cell receptor beta chains from one sample sequenced in a study of pediatric ulcerative colitis (dated by TCRdb to the late 2010s). Library preparation used the immunoSEQ multiplex PCR assay. TCRdb stores this immuneACCESS table with in-frame sequences only. Part of the clones is absent; in the studies checked, under half of the shortfall reflects unresolved V genes, and no reason is known for the rest. Recorded for this sample are some 50,000 clones; 60% to 85% of them occurred a single time. The top ten clones comprise roughly 3.4% of the sample. One to two pinch biopsies were taken from the rectum for research during colonoscopy. Sequenced input: gut tissue. These receptors all come from a girl aged 5-17 years with moderate ulcerative colitis.

This clone has just a few counts. The rearrangement uses TRBV27 and TRBJ1-1; D unresolved. V lost 8 bases to trimming and J lost 1 base, with 11 bases between them. Germline CDR1 reads MNHEY; CDR2 reads SMNVEV (reference sequence). The CDR3 length is 13 residues. The CDR3 coding sequence is TGTGCCAGCTCTCGCCTGGGGAACACTGAAGCTTTCTTT. Amino acid sequence: CASSRLGNTEAFF.

This chain links TRBV21-1 with TRBJ2-5; the table's D call, TRBD1, was not checked against the DNA. TRBV21-1 is reported as a pseudogene. The CDR3 runs 17 residues. CDR3 residues: CASSKPISRDTEETQYF. CDR3 nucleotides: TGTGCCAGCAGCAAACCCATCTCCAGGGACACGGAAGAGACCCAGTACTTC.

This chain joins TRBV28 and TRBJ1-4; D not certain. Germline loops: CDR1 MDHEN, CDR2 SYDVKM. The V end lost 3 bases, the J end lost 0 bases, and 8 bases lay between the germline ends. This CDR3 is 15 amino acids long. The CDR3 here is CASSFLWTTNEKLFF. DNA of the CDR3: TGTGCCAGCAGTTTTCTGTGGACAACTAATGAAAAACTGTTTTTT. Based on the CDR3 plus reference TRBV28 and TRBJ1-4, the full variable domain is DVKVTQSSRYLVKRTGEKVFLECVQDMDHENMFWYRQDPGLGLRLIYFSYDVKMKEKGDIPEGYSVSREKKERFSLILESASTNQTSMYLCASSFLWTTNEKLFFGSGTQLSVL.

The CDR3 loop reads CACSGTAGAVYF. The CDR3, as DNA: TGTGCCTGCTCCGGGACGGCCGGAGCAGTTTACTTC. The chain uses TRBV30 and TRBJ2-5; the D gene could be TRBD1 or TRBD2 (5 bases each). Germline-derived CDR1 and CDR2 are GTSNPN and SVGIG (reference sequence). This CDR3 is 12 amino acids long. V shed 6 bases and J shed 14 bases, with 22 bases lying between them.

The gene calls are TRBV19 and TRBJ2-7; 8 bases align to TRBD2. Looked up from germline, CDR1 is LNHDA and CDR2 is SQIVND (reference sequence). The CDR3 consists of 17 residues. The V and J ends lost 8 bases and 2 bases, in that order; junction bases with no gene match: 17. The CDR3 DNA reads TGTGCCAGTGCGAAAGGACTAGCTAACCCACCAGCCTACGAGCAGTACTTC. The encoded protein is CASAKGLANPPAYEQYF.

The chain couples TRBV28 to TRBJ2-7; 7 bases match TRBD1. Germline V gives CDR1 MDHEN, CDR2 SYDVKM. The CDR3 consists of 15 residues. The V and J ends lost 3 bases and 5 bases, in that order; junction bases with no gene match: 10. The CDR3 DNA sequence: TGTGCCAGCAGTTTTGAAGGGGGCGTAACCCACGAGCAGTACTTC. Translated, it gives CASSFEGGVTHEQYF.

This rearrangement joins TRBV13 to TRBJ1-5, with 7 bases fitting TRBD1. The V segment lost 5 bases and the J segment 7 bases; nucleotides outside the gene matches: 8. The germline CDR1 and CDR2 sequences are PRHDT and FYEKMQ (reference sequence). The CDR3 is 14 amino acids. CDR3 nucleotide sequence: TGTGCCAGCAGCCAGGGGGGGGGCCAACAGCCCCAGCATTTT. Amino acid sequence: CASSQGGGQQPQHF.

The chain has TRBV6-5 and TRBJ2-1, with D uncertain. Germline loops: CDR1 MNHEY, CDR2 SVGAGI. This CDR3 is built from 12 residues. The V and J ends lost 0 bases and 15 bases respectively, with 12 bases between them. CDR3 loop: CASSYSQEKLFF. CDR3 nucleotide sequence: TGTGCCAGCAGTTACTCCCAGGAGAAGCTGTTCTTC.

The rearrangement joins TRBV29-1 to TRBJ1-2; D uncertain. The CDR3 extends over 12 amino acids. Trimming took 5 bases from V and 4 from J, leaving 11 bases between them. The V gene's germline CDR1 is SQVTM and CDR2 ANQGSEA. DNA for the CDR3: TGCAGCGTTCCCCCCGGCGGCTATGGCTACACCTTC. Translation gives CSVPPGGYGYTF.

The V gene is TRBV6-1, the J gene TRBJ2-3; D unresolved. Trimming took 6 bases from V and 0 from J, leaving 10 bases between them. This CDR3 is 14 amino acids long. CDR1 and CDR2 from the germline V gene are MNHNS and SASEGT. The CDR3 bases are TGTGCCAGCAGACAAGACCGGAGCACAGATACGCAGTATTTT. This sequence encodes CASRQDRSTDTQYF.

This chain joins TRBV6-1 and TRBJ1-2; 7 positions match TRBD1. The ends lost 6 bases at V and 1 base at J; junction bases unmatched: 2. CDR1 and CDR2 from the germline V gene are MNHNS and SASEGT. The CDR3 spans 13 residues. CDR3 loop: CASRTGSNYGYTF. The DNA for the CDR3 is TGTGCCAGCAGGACAGGGAGTAACTATGGCTACACCTTC.

This chain links TRBV7-3 with TRBJ1-1; no clear D gene. Germline V gives CDR1 SGHTA, CDR2 FQGTGA. V was shortened by 0 bases and J by 1 base, with 6 bases between the two germline ends. The CDR3 totals 14 residues. CDR3 bases: TGTGCCAGCAGCTTAACGGTCCCGAACACTGAAGCTTTCTTT. Its protein product is CASSLTVPNTEAFF.

This clone was recorded once. The gene calls are TRBV5-1 and TRBJ2-7; 7 nucleotides line up with TRBD2. V dropped 0 bases and J dropped 2; count of bases not matched to a gene: 5. Germline V CDR1 and CDR2: SGHRS, YFSETQ. The CDR3 is made up of 15 amino acids. The CDR3 sequence: CASSLVPAGTYEQYF. CDR3 nucleotide sequence: TGCGCCAGCAGCTTGGTTCCAGCGGGGACCTACGAGCAGTACTTC. The whole variable domain, filled in from reference TRBV5-1 and TRBJ2-7, reads KAGVTQTPRYLIKTRGQQVTLSCSPISGHRSVSWYQQTPGQGLQFLFEYFSETQRNKGNFPGRFSGRQFSNSRSEMNVSTLELGDSALYLCASSLVPAGTYEQYFGPGTRLTVT.

The V gene is TRBV7-9, the J gene TRBJ1-4; 7 positions match TRBD1. This CDR3 is 17 amino acids long. Germline CDR1 SEHNR, CDR2 FQNEAQ (reference sequence). The J segment lost 2 bases and the V segment lost 3 bases, leaving 9 bases of the junction unmatched. CDR3 in amino acids: CASSLGDRVRTNEKLFF. CDR3 bases: TGTGCCAGCAGCTTGGGTGACAGGGTTCGCACTAATGAAAAACTGTTTTTT.

V gene TRBV5-8 combines with J gene TRBJ2-7, with D perhaps matching TRBD2 (6 bases). From germline, CDR1 is SGHTS and CDR2 YDEGEE. CDR3 length: 14 amino acids. V was trimmed by 1 base and J by 1 base, leaving 9 bases between them. The DNA of the CDR3 is TGTGCCAGCAGCTTGACGGGAGAGTCCTACGAGCAGTACTTC. It is translated as CASSLTGESYEQYF.

This sequence joins TRBV10-1 and TRBJ2-1, with 8 bases fitting TRBD2. CDR1 is WNHNN and CDR2 is SYGVQD in the germline V gene (reference sequence). The CDR3 spans 15 residues. J lost 10 bases, V lost 0 bases, and 8 bases had no gene match. CDR3 sequence: CASSESPAGAGEQFF. The CDR3 DNA sequence: TGCGCCAGCAGTGAGTCCCCAGCGGGAGCGGGCGAGCAGTTCTTC.

This clone occurred a few times. The chain uses TRBV5-4 and TRBJ2-7; TRBD2 might be the D (5 bases). The CDR3 contains 15 residues. Germline V gives CDR1 SGHNT, CDR2 YYREEE (reference sequence). V dropped 2 bases and J dropped 3 bases, with 15 bases sitting between them. The CDR3 reads CASSFGRSGNYEQYF. As DNA, the CDR3 is TGTGCCAGCAGCTTCGGACGGTCGGGAAACTACGAGCAGTACTTC.

The gene calls are TRBV5-1 and TRBJ2-7; 16 nucleotides match TRBD2. V trimming: 3 bases; J trimming: 3 bases; junction bases outside the gene matches: 12. Germline V lookup: CDR1 SGHRS, CDR2 YFSETQ. This CDR3 is 19 amino acids long. CDR3 loop: CASSWGTGTSGRVSYEQYF. For the CDR3, the DNA is TGCGCCAGCAGCTGGGGGACAGGGACTAGCGGGAGGGTGAGCTACGAGCAGTACTTC. The variable domain in full, completed from reference TRBV5-1 and TRBJ2-7, reads KAGVTQTPRYLIKTRGQQVTLSCSPISGHRSVSWYQQTPGQGLQFLFEYFSETQRNKGNFPGRFSGRQFSNSRSEMNVSTLELGDSALYLCASSWGTGTSGRVSYEQYFGPGTRLTVT.

The chain has TRBV4-1 and TRBJ2-7; unclear D gene. CDR3 length: 11 residues. CDR1 and CDR2 from the germline V gene are MGHRA and YSYEKL. V lost 0 bases, J lost 6 bases, and 3 bases lay in between. The CDR3 protein is CASSQDSEQYF. The CDR3 nucleotides read TGCGCCAGCAGCCAAGATTCCGAGCAGTACTTC.

The rearrangement uses TRBV30 and TRBJ2-7; 7 nucleotides line up with TRBD1. The CDR3 runs to 13 residues. V lost 2 bases, J lost 3 bases, and 4 bases stayed unmatched. Germline V gene data show CDR1 as GTSNPN and CDR2 as SVGIG (reference sequence). CDR3 in DNA: TGTGCCTGGAGTCGGAACAGGGGCTACGAGCAGTACTTC. Translation gives CAWSRNRGYEQYF.

This clone was picked up a small number of times. The chain employs TRBV11-2 and TRBJ1-2; TRBD1 might be the D (5 bases). The germline CDR1 and CDR2 sequences are SGHAT and FQNNGV. The CDR3 loop spans 13 amino acids. The ends were cut back, 5 bases at V and 11 bases at J, with 18 bases in the middle. CDR3: CASSLWDGGLYTF. CDR3 bases: TGTGCCAGCAGCCTTTGGGACGGCGGACTTTACACCTTC.

The chain links TRBV6-1 to TRBJ2-1; TRBD1 matches 8 bases. This CDR3 has 18 residues. CDR1 is MNHNS and CDR2 is SASEGT in the germline V gene. After removal of 4 bases from V and 1 base from J, the junction contained 12 bases not matched to a gene. The CDR3 region is CASSVDRVFVASYNEQFF. CDR3 bases: TGTGCCAGCAGTGTGGACAGGGTCTTCGTGGCGTCCTACAATGAGCAGTTCTTC.

The chain uses TRBV30 and TRBJ2-2; the D call may be TRBD1 or TRBD2 (5 bases each). Germline V lookup: CDR1 GTSNPN, CDR2 SVGIG (reference sequence). The CDR3 totals 16 residues. The V end was cut by 2 bases, the J end by 3 bases, with 16 bases between. CDR3 sequence (DNA): TGTGCCTGGAGTCCCCTCGGGGCGGCGCACACCGGGGAGCTGTTTTTT. It encodes CAWSPLGAAHTGELFF.

The V gene is TRBV28, the J gene TRBJ2-7; TRBD2 might be the D (5 bases). Per germline, CDR1 MDHEN and CDR2 SYDVKM. CDR3 length: 15 amino acids. The V gene lost 3 bases and the J gene lost 2 bases, with 14 bases spanning the gap. CDR3: CASSFPGLGTYEQYF. The CDR3 nucleotides are TGTGCCAGCAGTTTCCCCGGTCTCGGGACCTACGAGCAGTACTTC. The full variable domain, completed using reference TRBV28 and TRBJ2-7, is DVKVTQSSRYLVKRTGEKVFLECVQDMDHENMFWYRQDPGLGLRLIYFSYDVKMKEKGDIPEGYSVSREKKERFSLILESASTNQTSMYLCASSFPGLGTYEQYFGPGTRLTVT.

The chain carries TRBV10-3 and TRBJ2-3, with 8 bases identical to TRBD2. The CDR3 has 14 amino acids. Germline assignment: CDR1 ENHRY and CDR2 SYGVKD. V was clipped by 1 base and J by 5 bases; unmatched bases: 2. The CDR3 reads CAISEFLAGDTQYF. CDR3 bases: TGTGCCATCAGTGAGTTCCTAGCGGGAGATACGCAGTATTTT.

This clone was picked up a small number of times. The chain links TRBV4-1 to TRBJ2-3; a weak D match, TRBD2 (5 bases). Trimming cost V 3 bases and J 0 bases, with 10 bases left between them. Germline CDR1 MGHRA, CDR2 YSYEKL. The CDR3 contains 15 residues. The CDR3 spells CASSHFAGSTDTQYF. The CDR3, as DNA: TGCGCCAGCAGCCACTTTGCGGGTAGCACAGATACGCAGTATTTT.

The rearrangement links TRBV28 to TRBJ1-5; no firm D call. The CDR3 runs 13 residues. V gave up 5 bases and J gave up 0 bases, with 5 bases separating them. The germline V gene has CDR1 MDHEN and CDR2 SYDVKM. Here the CDR3 DNA reads TGTGCCAGCAGTGTCTTTAGCAATCAGCCCCAGCATTTT. This encodes CASSVFSNQPQHF.